The 27 T cell receptor beta chains listed next were all sequenced from one sample in a study of blood T cell repertoires in COVID-19. The assay was immunoSEQ multiplex PCR, and TCRdb's table has in-frame clones only and misses some. This table has a few hundred thousand clones, around 90% appearing once. Specimen: PBMCs or T cells enriched from blood (not recorded which). These receptors were taken from a young woman who had recovered from COVID-19.

This chain links TRBV9 with TRBJ2-3; 11 bases are a match to TRBD2. Germline V gene lookup returns CDR1 SGDLS and CDR2 YYNGEE. The CDR3 runs to 19 residues. With V trimmed by 0 bases and J by 0 bases, 9 bases remained unmatched. In DNA form, the CDR3 reads TGTGCCAGCAGCGTAGGTCGTCTAGCGGGGGGCCATAGCACAGATACGCAGTATTTT. Residues: CASSVGRLAGGHSTDTQYF.

This clone was seen only a few times. This chain uses TRBV4-1 with TRBJ2-2, with D perhaps TRBD2 (6 bases). Trimming cost V 0 bases and J 5 bases, with 19 bases left between them. Germline assignment: CDR1 MGHRA and CDR2 YSYEKL. The CDR3 extends over 18 amino acids. The CDR3 DNA is TGCGCCAGCAGCCAAGAAACAGTTCCGGGAGTGTGGACCGGGGAGCTGTTTTTT. This translates into CASSQETVPGVWTGELFF.

The chain links TRBV15 to TRBJ1-4; D possibly corresponds to TRBD1 (5 bases). CDR3 length: 15 residues. In germline, CDR1 is LNHNV, CDR2 YYDKDF (reference sequence). V shed 5 bases and J shed 7 bases, with 17 bases lying between them. As DNA, the CDR3 is TGTGCCACCAGCCTTAGACAGCGACCGGGTGAAAAACTGTTTTTT. Translation gives CATSLRQRPGEKLFF.

The rearrangement uses TRBV29-1 and TRBJ2-7; 7 bases align to TRBD1. The CDR3 has 13 residues. Germline CDR1 reads SQVTM; CDR2 reads ANQGSEA. Trimming removed 5 bases from V and 2 bases from J; junction bases left unmatched: 6. CDR3 sequence (DNA): TGCAGCGTTCATACCGGGACAGCCTACGAGCAGTACTTC. Residues: CSVHTGTAYEQYF.

V usage is TRBV6-5 and J usage is TRBJ2-3, with D possibly TRBD2 on 5 matching bases. V dropped 6 bases and J dropped 6 bases, with 13 bases sitting between them. The CDR3 length is 13 residues. From germline, CDR1 is MNHEY and CDR2 SVGAGI. CDR3 nucleotide sequence: TGTGCCAGCAGCGCGCTAGCTGTTGATACGCAGTATTTT. It specifies CASSALAVDTQYF.

As for this clone: One end of the junction varies from germline; a read error may be responsible. The CDR3 protein is CSVGDITPYF. The CDR3 nucleotides read TGCAGCGTTGGGGACATAACGCCGTATTTT. V gene TRBV29-1 combines with J gene TRBJ2-3; possibly TRBD1 for D (6 bases). This CDR3 has 10 amino acids. The V gene's germline CDR1 is SQVTM and CDR2 ANQGSEA.

The rearrangement links TRBV7-9 to TRBJ2-1; unclear D gene. This CDR3 is built from 14 residues. Between the trimmed V and J ends, which lost 1 base and 4 bases, there was a span of 8 bases. The V gene's germline CDR1 is SEHNR and CDR2 FQNEAQ (reference sequence). DNA of the CDR3: TGTGCCAGCAGCTTAGTGGCCAGTTACAATGAGCAGTTCTTC. It codes for CASSLVASYNEQFF.

Concerning this clone itself: This sample also contains other DNA sequences that code for the same CDR3. The chain combines TRBV29-1 with TRBJ2-3, with D possibly being TRBD1 (6 bases). Between the trimmed V and J ends, which lost 6 bases and 4 bases, there was a span of 11 bases. The CDR3 loop spans 12 amino acids. The germline gives CDR1 SQVTM, CDR2 ANQGSEA. The CDR3 sequence is CSVVQGADTQYF. Written as DNA, the CDR3 is TGCAGCGTGGTACAGGGAGCAGATACGCAGTATTTT.

This clone is a singleton in its sample. CDR3 DNA: TGTGCCAGCGGGCGGGGGAGCTCTAACTATGGCTACACCTTC. It translates to CASGRGSSNYGYTF. The gene calls are TRBV9 and TRBJ1-2; possibly TRBD1 for D (5 bases). The germline gives CDR1 SGDLS, CDR2 YYNGEE. CDR3 length: 14 residues. V shed 7 bases and J shed 0 bases, with 13 bases lying between them.

The CDR3 sequence: CASSEGQGYGYTF. The CDR3 DNA is TGCGCCAGCAGTGAAGGACAGGGTTATGGCTACACCTTC. The chain joins TRBV10-1 to TRBJ1-2; TRBD1 agrees at 8 bases. CDR1 and CDR2 from the germline V gene are WNHNN and SYGVQD (reference sequence). The junction had 2 bases not matched to a gene; V was cut back by 3 bases and J by 5 bases. This CDR3 comprises 13 residues.

As to this clone: An end of the junction does not agree with germline; a read error may underlie this. The chain recombines TRBV3-1 (or the pseudogene TRBV3-2) with TRBJ1-4; D is uncertain. Germline-derived CDR1 and CDR2 are LGHDT and YNNKEL (reference sequence). The CDR3 is 10 amino acids. CDR3 amino acids: CASSPPGSVF. CDR3 nucleotides: TGTGCCAGCAGCCCTCCGGGGTCAGTTTTT.

This chain joins TRBV5-1 and TRBJ2-7, with TRBD2 matching over 7 bases. Germline CDR1 and CDR2: SGHRS and YFSETQ. The V gene end was trimmed by 7 bases and the J gene end by 2 bases; junction bases not matched to a gene: 6. The CDR3 totals 13 residues. CDR3 residues: CASAPGGPYEQYF. DNA of the CDR3: TGCGCCAGCGCCCCGGGAGGCCCCTACGAGCAGTACTTC.

The chain carries TRBV19 and TRBJ1-2, with TRBD1 matching 7 bases. V trimming: 5 bases; J trimming: 6 bases; junction bases outside the gene matches: 15. The length of the CDR3 is 16 residues. Germline values: CDR1 LNHDA, CDR2 SQIVND (reference sequence). The CDR3 region is CASSPDARGPRNGYTF. As DNA, the CDR3 is TGTGCCAGTAGTCCCGACGCGAGGGGGCCACGGAATGGCTACACCTTC.

The V call is TRBV4-1, the J call TRBJ1-2; TRBD1 is a possible D gene (5 bases). V lost 0 bases, J lost 6 bases, and 11 bases lay in between. Germline CDR1 reads MGHRA; CDR2 reads YSYEKL. The CDR3 is 14 residues long. The CDR3 here is CASSQDLGGNGYTF. The CDR3 coding sequence is TGCGCCAGCAGCCAAGATCTTGGGGGGAATGGCTACACCTTC.

The J gene is TRBJ2-3, the V gene TRBV3-1 (or the pseudogene TRBV3-2); D ambiguous. V was pared by 2 bases and J by 6 bases, with 15 bases between. Germline lookup yields CDR1 LGHDT and CDR2 YNNKEL (reference sequence). CDR3 length equals 15 residues. The CDR3 spells CASSQLRTPSDTQYF. The CDR3 DNA is TGTGCCAGCAGCCAACTTCGAACGCCGAGCGATACGCAGTATTTT.

The gene calls are TRBV10-3 and TRBJ2-2; 11 bases match TRBD2. This CDR3 is built from 16 residues. With 6 bases clipped from V and 6 bases from J, the junction kept 9 bases outside the gene matches. The germline CDR1 and CDR2 sequences are ENHRY and SYGVKD. The CDR3 loop reads CAIRSTSGRTSGELFF. The CDR3 region has the DNA TGTGCCATCAGGAGTACTAGCGGGAGAACATCCGGGGAGCTGTTTTTT.

The CDR3 nucleotides read TGTGCCAGTAGCCGAAGGGGTTTGGCGGCCGAGCAGTACTTC. Translating it yields CASSRRGLAAEQYF. This chain joins TRBV27 and TRBJ2-7, with D perhaps matching TRBD1 (5 bases). Germline V lookup: CDR1 MNHEY, CDR2 SMNVEV (reference sequence). V lost 9 bases and J 6 bases, leaving 21 bases between the germline ends. The CDR3 contains 14 residues.

The sample holds one count of this clone. The V call is TRBV29-1, the J call TRBJ1-4, with D perhaps matching TRBD1 (5 bases). The CDR3 length is 13 residues. With 7 bases removed from V and 8 bases from J, the gap between germline ends came to 17 bases. CDR1 and CDR2 from the germline V gene are SQVTM and ANQGSEA. Written as DNA, the CDR3 is TGCAGCGCTCGTGGGGCAGGTAACGAAAAACTGTTTTTT. This sequence encodes CSARGAGNEKLFF.

This sequence joins TRBV3-1 (or the pseudogene TRBV3-2) and TRBJ1-1; D gene uncertain. This CDR3 spans 15 amino acids. CDR1 is LGHDT and CDR2 is YNNKEL in the germline V gene (reference sequence). The germline V and J ends were trimmed by 2 bases and 0 bases, with 10 bases remaining between them. The CDR3 region has the DNA TGTGCCAGCAGCCAATTTTGGGCCTTGAACACTGAAGCTTTCTTT. The encoded protein is CASSQFWALNTEAFF.

CDR3 DNA sequence: TGTGCCAGCAGTTTATCGGTAGAGGGCTACACCTTC. This translates into CASSLSVEGYTF. This sequence joins TRBV28 and TRBJ1-2; D unresolved. V lost 1 base, J lost 8 bases, and 8 bases lay in between. CDR1 is MDHEN, CDR2 SYDVKM, per germline. The CDR3 extends over 12 amino acids.

This clone was seen a single time. The rearrangement joins TRBV5-4 to TRBJ1-4, with D perhaps matching TRBD1 (5 bases). V was trimmed by 4 bases and J by 7 bases, leaving 14 bases between them. The CDR3 consists of 14 residues. Germline values: CDR1 SGHNT, CDR2 YYREEE (reference sequence). The CDR3 coding sequence is TGTGCCAGCAGCCGGGGGGGGATAGGTGAAAAACTGTTTTTT. Amino acids: CASSRGGIGEKLFF.

The rearrangement links TRBV27 to TRBJ1-1; 7 nucleotides agree with TRBD1. The trim removed 3 bases at V and 6 bases at J, leaving 4 bases unmatched. Germline values: CDR1 MNHEY, CDR2 SMNVEV (reference sequence). The CDR3 consists of 13 residues. Here the CDR3 reads CASSFLGGSEAFF. The DNA of the CDR3 is TGTGCCAGCAGTTTTCTAGGGGGCTCTGAAGCTTTCTTT.

CDR3 nucleotides: TGCAGCGCAGGGGACAGCAATGAGCAGTTCTTC. Its protein is CSAGDSNEQFF. The rearrangement joins TRBV29-1 to TRBJ2-1; 7 nucleotides line up with TRBD1. The junction had 3 bases not matched to a gene; V was cut back by 7 bases and J by 6 bases. The CDR3 is 11 residues long. Germline V gives CDR1 SQVTM, CDR2 ANQGSEA.

The chain combines TRBV19 with TRBJ2-7, with a tentative D call TRBD1 (6 bases). This CDR3 has 13 residues. V lost 6 bases and J 7 bases, leaving 16 bases between the germline ends. CDR1 and CDR2 from the germline V gene are LNHDA and SQIVND (reference sequence). The CDR3 DNA follows: TGTGCCAGTAGCTCCCAGGCAGGGGATGAGCAGTACTTC. This encodes CASSSQAGDEQYF.

DNA of the CDR3: TGTGCCAGCAGTTCGTGGGAGGTCGGGGAAAATGAGCAGTTCTTC. Encoded protein: CASSSWEVGENEQFF. The V call is TRBV6-2 or TRBV6-3, the J call TRBJ2-1, with D perhaps matching TRBD2 (6 bases). Germline V gene lookup returns CDR1 MNHEY and CDR2 SVGEGT. The V gene lost 4 bases and the J gene lost 7 bases, with 17 bases spanning the gap. The CDR3 runs 15 residues.

This clone has a single count. This chain connects TRBV6-5 to TRBJ1-2; D not certain. Germline-derived CDR1 and CDR2 are MNHEY and SVGAGI. Trimming cost V 7 bases and J 7 bases, with 19 bases left between them. This CDR3 has 14 amino acids. The CDR3 DNA is TGTGCCAGCAATCCCCGTGTCGCGCGGGGTGGCTACACCTTC. Translation: CASNPRVARGGYTF.

This chain uses TRBV3-1 (or the pseudogene TRBV3-2) with TRBJ2-1; D is perhaps TRBD1 (5 bases). The CDR3 covers 14 residues. V dropped 1 base and J dropped 8 bases, with 12 bases sitting between them. Germline V lookup: CDR1 LGHDT, CDR2 YNNKEL (reference sequence). CDR3 region: CASSQAGIFDEQFF. CDR3 coding DNA: TGTGCCAGCAGCCAAGCAGGGATTTTCGATGAGCAGTTCTTC.